This record concerns one T cell receptor beta chain sequence. This sample stems from a study of blood T cell repertoires in COVID-19. Study-wide context: Sites across the United States, Italy and Spain contributed samples from acute and convalescent COVID-19.

Per the authors' pipeline: How many nucleated cells were present was estimated from reference gene primer amplification. Profiling relied on immunoSEQ multiplex PCR, and the TCRdb table lists in-frame clones only, not all of them. For V, J and clone size, that table is used; D and trimming come from the DNA. This table holds about 280,000 clones, 70% to 90% found once. The CDR3 is 15 amino acids. CDR1 is LNHDA and CDR2 is SQIVND in the germline V gene (reference sequence). Trimming cost V 6 bases and J 7 bases; bases outside gene matches: 9. The receptor was isolated from a man between 18 and 35 years old with active or convalescent COVID-19. V gene TRBV19 combines with J gene TRBJ1-6; TRBD1 matches 7 bases. The sample was peripheral blood. This chain's CDR3 is CASSQLQGRNSPLHF. The CDR3 region has the DNA TGTGCCAGTAGCCAATTACAGGGGCGGAATTCACCCCTCCACTTT.